This record concerns one T cell receptor beta chain sequence. What it recognizes is unknown. The germline CDR1 and CDR2 sequences are SGDLS and YYNGEE. The CDR3 is 14 residues long. The ends were cut back, 0 bases at V and 0 bases at J, with 6 bases in the middle. The unexposed donors gave CD4+ T cells in 2011-2018, prior to COVID-19. After ten to eleven days of culture, CD4+ T cells were isolated. These data are taken from a study of CD4 T cells in relation to SARS-CoV-2 and coronaviruses. In the study overall: After roughly 11 days of antigen culture, PBMC TCR beta CDR3s were sequenced.

Libraries were prepared by immunoSEQ multiplex PCR; TCRdb keeps only in-frame clonotypes and omits some of them. The data contain about 16,000 clones, 60% to 80% of them seen just once; the ten biggest clones take up around 8.9%. The clonotype originates from a human donor in good health. The rearrangement joins TRBV9 to TRBJ2-5; the D is unclear. Sequenced: CD4+ T cells from PBMCs, cultured in vitro. CDR3 in amino acids: CASSVGPDQETQYF. In DNA, the CDR3 is TGTGCCAGCAGCGTAGGGCCAGACCAAGAGACCCAGTACTTC.